This TCR beta chain was captured in a study of shared clonotypes between healthy human individuals. As for the study in general: Per-donor plates numbered three CD4 naive, three CD4 memory, two CD8 naive and one CD8 memory. Findings of the study overall: Naive CD4 clonotypes were shared across a few donors at roughly 5.3%. Naive subsets, compared against memory subsets, generally had larger estimated richness values.

Generated by immunoSEQ multiplex PCR, the TCRdb table keeps only in-frame clones and is missing some. The table lists 760,000 or so clones, around 96% of them singletons. Comments on this clone: Antigen: not known.

Only CD45RO-negative cells positively selected for CCR7 counted as naive CD8 cells, so terminally differentiated effector memory CD45RA+ cells were excluded. The sample taken for sequencing was naive CD8+ T cells sorted from blood. This receptor was taken from a man between 25 and 39 years old in good health.

The CDR3 loop is CATRGREGSTDTQYF. In DNA, the CDR3 is TGTGCCACCCGGGGGCGGGAGGGGAGCACAGATACGCAGTATTTT. The rearrangement uses TRBV7-9 and TRBJ2-3, with 9 bases aligning to TRBD2. Germline trimming cut 10 bases from V and 0 bases from J; bases unmatched to any gene: 8. CDR1 SEHNR and CDR2 FQNEAQ come from the germline V gene (reference sequence). CDR3 length: 15 amino acids.